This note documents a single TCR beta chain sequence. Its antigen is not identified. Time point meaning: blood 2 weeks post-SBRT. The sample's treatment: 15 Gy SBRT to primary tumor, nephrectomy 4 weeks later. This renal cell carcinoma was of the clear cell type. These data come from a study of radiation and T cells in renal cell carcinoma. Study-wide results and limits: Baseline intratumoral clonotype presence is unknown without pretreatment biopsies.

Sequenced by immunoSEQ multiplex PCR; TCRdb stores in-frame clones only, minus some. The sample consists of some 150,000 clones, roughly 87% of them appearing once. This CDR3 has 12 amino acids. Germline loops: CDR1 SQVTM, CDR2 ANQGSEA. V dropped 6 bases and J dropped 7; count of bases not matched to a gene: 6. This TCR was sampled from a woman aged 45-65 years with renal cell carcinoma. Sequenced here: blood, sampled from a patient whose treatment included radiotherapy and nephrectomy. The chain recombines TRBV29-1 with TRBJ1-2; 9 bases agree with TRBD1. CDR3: CSVETQGAGYTF. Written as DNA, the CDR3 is TGCAGCGTCGAGACACAGGGGGCTGGCTACACCTTC.